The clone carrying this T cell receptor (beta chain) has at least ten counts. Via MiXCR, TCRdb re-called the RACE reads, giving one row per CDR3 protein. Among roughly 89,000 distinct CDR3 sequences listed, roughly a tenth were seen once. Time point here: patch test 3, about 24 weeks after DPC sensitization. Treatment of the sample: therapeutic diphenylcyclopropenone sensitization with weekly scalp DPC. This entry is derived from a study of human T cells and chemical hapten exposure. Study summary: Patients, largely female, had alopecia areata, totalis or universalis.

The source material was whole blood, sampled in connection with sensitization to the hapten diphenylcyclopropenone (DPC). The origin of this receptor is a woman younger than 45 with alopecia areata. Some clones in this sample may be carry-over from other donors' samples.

The CDR3 DNA follows: TGTGCCAGCAGCTTCCGACAGGGTCCCGGGGAGCTGTTTTTT. Translated: CASSFRQGPGELFF. The chain joins TRBV3-1 to TRBJ2-2; 7 positions match TRBD1. Losses at the gene ends were 5 bases for V and 6 bases for J; bases not matched to a gene: 6. Germline V lookup: CDR1 LGHDT, CDR2 YNNKEL (reference sequence). There are 14 residues in the CDR3.